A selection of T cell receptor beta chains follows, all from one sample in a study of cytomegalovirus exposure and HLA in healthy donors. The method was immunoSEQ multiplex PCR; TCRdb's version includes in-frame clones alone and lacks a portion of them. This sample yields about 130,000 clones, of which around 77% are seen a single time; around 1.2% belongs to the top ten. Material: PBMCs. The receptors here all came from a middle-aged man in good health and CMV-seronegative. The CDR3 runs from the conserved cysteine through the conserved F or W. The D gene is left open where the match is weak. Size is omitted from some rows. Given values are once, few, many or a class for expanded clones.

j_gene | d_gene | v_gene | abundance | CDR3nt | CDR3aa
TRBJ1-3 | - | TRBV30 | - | TGTGCCTGGAGCGGGGACAACATTGCGAACACCATATATTTT | CAWSGDNIANTIYF
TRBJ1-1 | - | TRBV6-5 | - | TGTGCCAGCAGTTACTCGAACGCAGGTGAAGCTTTCTTT | CASSYSNAGEAFF
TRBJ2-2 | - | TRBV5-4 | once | TGTGCCAGCAGCTTTGGCAGCGCGAACACCGGGGAGCTGTTTTTT | CASSFGSANTGELFF
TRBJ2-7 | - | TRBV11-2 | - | TGTGCCAGCAGCTTAGTTTATGGCGGTTCCTACGAGCAGTACTTC | CASSLVYGGSYEQYF
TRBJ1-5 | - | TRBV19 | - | TGTGCCAGTAGTTCCTCTAACAATCAGCCCCAGCATTTT | CASSSSNNQPQHF
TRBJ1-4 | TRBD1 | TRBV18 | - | TGTGCCAGCTCAAGAGGACAGGGCGAAAAACTGTTTTTT | CASSRGQGEKLFF
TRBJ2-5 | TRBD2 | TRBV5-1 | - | TGCGCCAGCAGCTTGTCACTAGCGGGAGTGAAGACCCAGTACTTC | CASSLSLAGVKTQYF
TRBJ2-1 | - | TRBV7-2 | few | TGTGCCAGCAGCCGGGACACCAGCTCCTACAATGAGCAGTTCTTC | CASSRDTSSYNEQFF
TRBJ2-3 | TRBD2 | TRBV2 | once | TGTGCCAGCGAGGGATTGGGACTAGCCACAGATACGCAGTATTTT | CASEGLGLATDTQYF
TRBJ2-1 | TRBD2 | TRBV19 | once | TGTGCCAGTAGTATACTAGCGGGAGGAATTAATATAGGTGAGCAGTTCTTC | CASSILAGGINIGEQFF